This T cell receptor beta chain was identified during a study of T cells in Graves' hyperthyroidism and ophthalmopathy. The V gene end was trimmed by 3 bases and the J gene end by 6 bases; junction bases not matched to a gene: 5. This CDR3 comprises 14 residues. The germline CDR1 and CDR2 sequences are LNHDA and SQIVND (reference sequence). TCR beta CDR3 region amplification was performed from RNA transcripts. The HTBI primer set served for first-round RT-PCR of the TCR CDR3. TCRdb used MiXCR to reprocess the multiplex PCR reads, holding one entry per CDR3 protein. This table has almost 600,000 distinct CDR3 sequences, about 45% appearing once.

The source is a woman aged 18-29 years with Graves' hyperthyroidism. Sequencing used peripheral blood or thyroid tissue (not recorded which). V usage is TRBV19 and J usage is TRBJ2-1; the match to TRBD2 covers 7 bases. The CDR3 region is CASSMRLAVNEQFF. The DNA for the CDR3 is TGTGCCAGTAGTATGAGGCTAGCGGTCAATGAGCAGTTCTTC.